This T cell receptor beta chain was identified in a study of CD8 T cell repertoires and HIV-1 epitope variants. Study information: Controls were a CMV, EBV and flu pool, Ebola AY9, and no peptide.

The germline V gene has CDR1 MNHEY and CDR2 SMNVEV (reference sequence). CDR3 length equals 13 residues. With V trimmed by 3 bases and J by 5 bases, 3 bases remained unmatched. The repertoire was sequenced with immunoSEQ multiplex PCR; TCRdb's copy has only in-frame clones and lacks some. The table shows more than 85,000 clones, with around 75% occurring only once. The TCR comes from a male donor with HIV. The sample comprised uncultured baseline CD8+ T cells from peripheral blood mononuclear cells (PBMCs). The J gene is TRBJ2-7, the V gene TRBV27, with TRBD1 matching over 8 bases. The CDR3 protein is CASSFQGADEQYF. CDR3 sequence (DNA): TGTGCCAGCAGTTTTCAGGGGGCCGACGAGCAGTACTTC.